This is a list of T cell receptor beta chains from one sample in a study of blood T cells in healthy people across ages. Using its own MiXCR run on the 5' RACE reads, TCRdb lists one record per CDR3 protein. The sample lists roughly 550,000 distinct CDR3 sequences, around 24% occurring once. The data also belong to a second study, concerning T cells of mothers and their children.

Material for sequencing was blood. All receptors come from a boy younger than 18 in good health. Both conserved end residues are trimmed from each CDR3. Rows give clone size only sometimes, using once, few, many, or a class for an expanded clone.

TRBV7-3,many,TRBJ2-2,ASRGGRTNTGELF
TRBV20-1,-,TRBJ2-2,SARDRGAGELF
TRBV3-1,-,TRBJ2-1,ASSRAGASYNEQF
TRBV20-1,-,TRBJ2-7,SAGDREYEQY
TRBV12-3/TRBV12-4,-,TRBJ2-1,ASSPLGGPYNEQF
TRBV7-2,many,TRBJ2-6,ASSLVEVRSGANVLT
TRBV27,-,TRBJ2-2,ASSFGRELF
TRBV4-2,-,TRBJ2-5,ASSLEAEGQETQY
TRBV2,many,TRBJ1-1,ASKFGGSNTEAF
TRBV29-1,few,TRBJ2-3,SVGVGLNTDTQY
TRBV7-2,few,TRBJ2-1,ASSLGGGGRYNEQF
TRBV29-1,few,TRBJ1-5,SVTQGDQPQH
TRBV30,few,TRBJ2-7,AWTPGGEEQY
TRBV5-5,-,TRBJ2-2,ASSLEGQKNTGELF
TRBV5-1,-,TRBJ2-5,ASSLRDRSPQETQY
TRBV7-2,few,-,ASSLAGSGTYEQY
TRBV7-9,few,TRBJ2-7,ASSLAGPDEQY
TRBV7-6,few,TRBJ2-5,ASSLADSLKTQY
TRBV5-6,-,TRBJ1-1,ASSSDSEAF
TRBV4-3,few,TRBJ2-3,ASSQGLSGYTDTQY
TRBV20-1,-,TRBJ2-7,SAREGHPSYEQY
TRBV9,few,TRBJ1-3,ASSVDGASGNTIY
TRBV29-1,-,TRBJ2-7,SVGLQGSWEQY
TRBV5-6,few,TRBJ2-6,ASTEVSNVLT